This record covers a single TCR beta chain. This sample was included in a study of glioma-infiltrating T cells after dendritic cell vaccination. TCRdb keeps only in-frame clones here, not all; method: immunoSEQ multiplex PCR. This repertoire shows about 24,000 clones, roughly 90% found once; its top ten account for around 2.9%. Time point described: after dendritic cell vaccination, including at tumor progression/relapse. This TCR was recovered from a human donor with glioblastoma. This specimen consisted of blood, obtained after dendritic cell vaccination.

This CDR3 is CASSYSYRGAFGEQFF. CDR3 nucleotides: TGTGCCAGCAGTTACTCCTATCGGGGGGCGTTTGGTGAGCAGTTCTTC. This sequence joins TRBV6-6 and TRBJ2-1; perhaps TRBD2 as D (7 bases). Germline V gives CDR1 MNHNY, CDR2 SVGAGI (reference sequence). Trimming cost V 0 bases and J 9 bases, with 18 bases left between them. The CDR3 totals 16 residues.